These 18 T cell receptor beta chains originate from one sample sequenced in a study of shared clonotypes between healthy human individuals. Sequenced by immunoSEQ multiplex PCR; TCRdb stores in-frame clones only, minus some. Here the sample spans fewer than 1.8 million clones, 98% being singletons. Sequencing was carried out using naive CD4+ T cells sorted from blood. The sample's subset: CD45RA+ positively selected. Receptors originate from a man in his thirties or forties in good health.

The chain is built from TRBV5-1 and TRBJ2-7, with 10 bases lining up with TRBD2. The trim removed 2 bases at V and 2 bases at J, leaving 4 bases unmatched. The CDR3 length is 15 residues. Germline V gene sequence: CDR1 SGHRS, CDR2 YFSETQ. CDR3 region: CASSFGLAAPYEQYF. The CDR3 DNA reads TGCGCCAGCAGCTTTGGACTAGCGGCTCCCTACGAGCAGTACTTC.

The V call is TRBV28, the J call TRBJ1-4; TRBD1 is a possible D gene (5 bases). This CDR3 region has 15 residues. Trimming cost V 5 bases and J 4 bases, with 14 bases left between them. Germline CDR1 is MDHEN and CDR2 is SYDVKM. CDR3 amino acids: CASSLIDSRNEKLFF. The CDR3 nucleotides are TGTGCCAGCAGTCTCATCGACAGTCGTAATGAAAAACTGTTTTTT.

This clone was detected a few times. V is TRBV5-4 and J is TRBJ2-6; 7 bases map to TRBD1. The V gene end was trimmed by 0 bases and the J gene end by 0 bases; junction bases not matched to a gene: 0. The CDR3 has 16 residues. Per the germline V gene, CDR1 is SGHNT and CDR2 is YYREEE (reference sequence). This CDR3 is CASSLGDSSGANVLTF. The CDR3 DNA reads as TGTGCCAGCAGCTTGGGGGACAGCTCTGGGGCCAACGTCCTGACTTTC.

The V gene is TRBV7-8, the J gene TRBJ2-7; D is possibly TRBD2 (5 bases). The CDR3 sequence is 15 residues long. Germline V lookup: CDR1 SGHVS, CDR2 FQNEAQ. V shed 11 bases and J shed 2 bases, with 22 bases lying between them. CDR3: CAGSEWADGAYEQYF. CDR3 sequence (DNA): TGTGCCGGCTCCGAATGGGCTGACGGGGCCTACGAGCAGTACTTC. The full variable domain, rest sourced from reference TRBV7-8 and TRBJ2-7, is GAGVSQSPRYKVAKRGQDVALRCDPISGHVSLFWYQQALGQGPEFLTYFQNEAQLDKSGLPSDRFFAERPEGSVSTLKIQRTQQEDSAVYLCAGSEWADGAYEQYFGPGTRLTVT.

The chain employs TRBV5-1 and TRBJ2-7, with a possible D match to TRBD1 (5 bases). Trimming left V 5 bases short and J 3 bases short, with 9 bases between. Germline V CDR1 and CDR2: SGHRS, YFSETQ. The CDR3 has 12 residues. CDR3 amino acids: CASSETDYEQYF. The CDR3 bases are TGCGCCAGCAGTGAGACAGACTACGAGCAGTACTTC.

The chain couples TRBV2 to TRBJ2-5; D is uncertain. V gave up 6 bases and J gave up 4 bases, with 9 bases separating them. The germline CDR1 and CDR2 sequences are SNHLY and FYNNEI. The CDR3 runs to 12 residues. Here the CDR3 reads CASRRLAETQYF. The CDR3, as DNA: TGTGCCAGCAGGAGGTTAGCAGAGACCCAGTACTTC.

A word on this clone: Other DNA sequences in the sample encode the same CDR3. The V call is TRBV28, the J call TRBJ2-7; tentative D call: TRBD2 (5 bases). V was pared by 3 bases and J by 4 bases, with 7 bases between. This CDR3 has 12 residues. Germline V CDR1 and CDR2: MDHEN, SYDVKM. Here the CDR3 reads CASSFSGYEQYF. Here the CDR3 DNA reads TGTGCCAGCAGTTTCTCGGGGTACGAGCAGTACTTC.

This clone was detected only once. This chain uses TRBV9 with TRBJ2-5, with TRBD2 as a possible D gene (6 bases). V dropped 0 bases and J dropped 2 bases, with 14 bases sitting between them. The length of the CDR3 is 16 residues. Germline V CDR1 and CDR2: SGDLS, YYNGEE. CDR3 sequence reads: CASSVGRGMGQETQYF. The CDR3 coding sequence is TGTGCCAGCAGCGTAGGTCGGGGGATGGGGCAAGAGACCCAGTACTTC.

The chain has TRBV9 and TRBJ2-1; D gene ambiguous. CDR1 and CDR2 (germline): SGDLS, YYNGEE. Trimming pared 3 bases from V and 4 bases from J, leaving 11 bases between. This CDR3 has 14 residues. CDR3 protein: CASSGLRSYNEQFF. The DNA for the CDR3 is TGTGCCAGCAGCGGGCTTAGGAGTTACAATGAGCAGTTCTTC.

The chain combines TRBV2 with TRBJ1-2; D unresolved. Germline V gene data show CDR1 as SNHLY and CDR2 as FYNNEI. V was cut by 4 bases and J by 6 bases, with 9 bases left in between. The CDR3 spans 12 residues. The CDR3 bases are TGTGCCAGCAGTGCGATAGACCATGGCTACACCTTC. It encodes CASSAIDHGYTF. Full variable domain (outside the CDR3, taken from reference TRBV2 and TRBJ1-2): EPEVTQTPSHQVTQMGQEVILRCVPISNHLYFYWYRQILGQKVEFLVSFYNNEISEKSEIFDDQFSVERPDGSNFTLKIRSTKLEDSAMYFCASSAIDHGYTFGSGTRLTVV.

J is TRBJ1-4 and V is TRBV18, with unresolved D. The germline V gene has CDR1 KGHSH and CDR2 LQKENI. V was pared by 5 bases and J by 3 bases, with 10 bases between. The CDR3 runs 14 residues. CDR3 loop: CASSSGSPNEKLFF. As DNA, the CDR3 is TGTGCCAGCTCATCCGGGAGTCCTAATGAAAAACTGTTTTTT.

In DNA, the CDR3 is TGCGCCAGCAACGAGCGGGAATCCCAGAGGTACTCCTACGAGCAGTACTTC. Its protein product is CASNERESQRYSYEQYF. The chain recombines TRBV10-2 with TRBJ2-7; 7 bases are shared with TRBD2. The CDR3 length is 17 residues. Germline lookup yields CDR1 WSHSY and CDR2 SAAADI. Trimming took 7 bases from V and 0 from J; bases not matched to a gene: 15.

To note about this clone: Other DNA sequences in this specimen translate into the identical CDR3. CDR3 residues: CASSDLGYSNQPQHF. In nucleotides, the CDR3 is TGTGCCAGCAGTGATTTGGGGTATAGCAATCAGCCCCAGCATTTT. The chain employs TRBV2 and TRBJ1-5; the D is unclear. Germline lookup yields CDR1 SNHLY and CDR2 FYNNEI. The CDR3 contains 15 residues. V shed 3 bases and J shed 0 bases, with 9 bases lying between them.

The chain employs TRBV5-4 and TRBJ2-1; TRBD1 matches 8 bases. CDR1 and CDR2 (germline): SGHNT, YYREEE (reference sequence). V trimming: 4 bases; J trimming: 5 bases; junction bases outside the gene matches: 2. This CDR3 is 13 amino acids long. CDR3 loop: CASSVGQDNEQFF. The CDR3 DNA reads TGTGCCAGCAGCGTGGGACAGGACAATGAGCAGTTCTTC.

The J gene is TRBJ2-1, the V gene TRBV9, with 16 bases fitting TRBD2. CDR3 size: 17 residues. Looked up from germline, CDR1 is SGDLS and CDR2 is YYNGEE. With V trimmed by 9 bases and J by 4 bases, 10 bases remained unmatched. CDR3 DNA: TGTGCCAAAGGGACTAGCGGGAGGGCTTTCGCTTACAATGAGCAGTTCTTC. This gives the protein CAKGTSGRAFAYNEQFF.

CDR3 region: CASSLTPRDRGSGANVLTF. The CDR3 coding sequence is TGTGCCAGCAGCTTAACCCCCCGGGACAGGGGATCTGGGGCCAACGTCCTGACTTTC. The chain uses TRBV5-4 and TRBJ2-6; 10 nucleotides align to TRBD1. V gave up 2 bases and J gave up 1 base; unmatched junction bases: 9. The CDR3 runs 19 residues. Per germline, CDR1 SGHNT and CDR2 YYREEE (reference sequence). Supplemented by reference TRBV5-4 and TRBJ2-6, the full variable domain reads ETGVTQSPTHLIKTRGQQVTLRCSSQSGHNTVSWYQQALGQGPQFIFQYYREEENGRGNFPPRFSGLQFPNYSSELNVNALELDDSALYLCASSLTPRDRGSGANVLTFGAGSRLTVL.

This clone was observed a single time. The rearrangement joins TRBV9 to TRBJ2-3; possibly TRBD2 for D (5 bases). There are 14 residues in the CDR3. From germline, CDR1 is SGDLS and CDR2 YYNGEE. V lost 3 bases to trimming and J lost 0 bases, with 8 bases between them. CDR3 sequence reads: CASSATTSTDTQYF. The DNA of the CDR3 is TGTGCCAGCAGCGCGACTACTAGCACAGATACGCAGTATTTT.

The chain links TRBV2 to TRBJ2-1; D call uncertain. CDR3 length: 15 residues. Germline V gene sequence: CDR1 SNHLY, CDR2 FYNNEI. With 3 bases removed from V and 0 bases from J, the gap between germline ends came to 9 bases. DNA of the CDR3: TGTGCCAGCAGTGATAGATGGAGCTCCTACAATGAGCAGTTCTTC. It codes for CASSDRWSSYNEQFF. Supplemented by reference TRBV2 and TRBJ2-1, the full variable domain reads EPEVTQTPSHQVTQMGQEVILRCVPISNHLYFYWYRQILGQKVEFLVSFYNNEISEKSEIFDDQFSVERPDGSNFTLKIRSTKLEDSAMYFCASSDRWSSYNEQFFGPGTRLTVL.